The 25 T cell receptor beta chains below all came from one sample that was sequenced in a study of cytomegalovirus exposure and HLA in healthy donors. The method was immunoSEQ multiplex PCR; TCRdb's version includes in-frame clones alone and lacks a portion of them. In the table there are 90,000 to 150,000 clones, roughly 90% of which are singletons. Material for sequencing was PBMCs. These TCRs come from a woman between 18 and 29 years old in good health and CMV-seropositive.

This clone was found once. The chain combines TRBV19 with TRBJ1-2; D is uncertain. The germline V gene encodes CDR1 LNHDA and CDR2 SQIVND (reference sequence). This CDR3 comprises 14 residues. V gave up 7 bases and J gave up 1 base, with 13 bases separating them. For the CDR3, the DNA is TGTGCCAGTACCTCGGACGGGAATAACTATGGCTACACCTTC. Translation gives CASTSDGNNYGYTF.

The chain links TRBV7-2 to TRBJ1-2; D is possibly TRBD1 (6 bases). Deletions cut 5 bases from V and 4 bases from J, with 17 bases between. CDR1 is SGHTA and CDR2 is FQGNSA in the germline V gene. The length of the CDR3 is 15 residues. Here the CDR3 DNA reads TGTGCCAGCAGCCCGAGAGGACAGAGGAGCTATGGCTACACCTTC. Translating gives CASSPRGQRSYGYTF.

This clone was counted only a few times. J is TRBJ2-3 and V is TRBV4-3; 7 bases line up with TRBD2. J was trimmed by 3 bases and V by 1 base; bases with no gene match: 7. The germline V gene has CDR1 LGHNA and CDR2 YSLEER. There are 16 residues in the CDR3. This CDR3 is CASSQVPGGLTDTQYF. The CDR3 region has the DNA TGCGCCAGCAGCCAAGTTCCGGGAGGCTTGACAGATACGCAGTATTTT.

The chain employs TRBV9 and TRBJ1-4; 8 bases match TRBD1. The CDR3 has 15 residues. CDR1 SGDLS and CDR2 YYNGEE come from the germline V gene. J lost 5 bases, V lost 3 bases, and 6 bases had no gene match. CDR3 in amino acids: CASSGQGAQNEKLFF. In DNA form, the CDR3 reads TGTGCCAGCAGCGGGCAGGGGGCGCAGAATGAAAAACTGTTTTTT.

This chain connects TRBV5-4 to TRBJ2-1, with TRBD2 matching over 13 bases. The CDR3 length is 15 residues. The V and J ends lost 0 bases and 7 bases, in that order; junction bases with no gene match: 1. Germline V gene lookup returns CDR1 SGHNT and CDR2 YYREEE (reference sequence). This CDR3 is CASSLEGLAGNEQFF. The CDR3 DNA follows: TGTGCCAGCAGCTTGGAGGGACTAGCGGGGAATGAGCAGTTCTTC.

This clone was observed a few times. V and J are TRBV7-6 and TRBJ2-7, with D perhaps matching TRBD1 (5 bases). V gave up 5 bases and J gave up 6 bases, with 14 bases separating them. CDR1 and CDR2 (germline): SGHVS, FNYEAQ. The length of the CDR3 is 13 residues. The CDR3 region is CASSPHRTAEQYF. Written as DNA, the CDR3 is TGTGCCAGCAGCCCCCACAGGACCGCCGAGCAGTACTTC.

The chain couples TRBV19 to TRBJ2-1; 15 bases map to TRBD2. Germline CDR1 reads LNHDA; CDR2 reads SQIVND (reference sequence). The CDR3 contains 17 residues. V trimming: 6 bases; J trimming: 5 bases; junction bases outside the gene matches: 8. DNA for the CDR3: TGTGCCAGTAGAGGACTAGCGGGAGGGGGGTGGAACAATGAGCAGTTCTTC. As protein: CASRGLAGGGWNNEQFF.

This clone came up a few times. The chain is built from TRBV6-6 and TRBJ2-1; 10 bases are a match to TRBD1. Unmatched junction bases numbered 10, after V lost 8 bases and J lost 6 bases. The CDR3 consists of 15 residues. Per the germline V gene, CDR1 is MNHNY and CDR2 is SVGAGI (reference sequence). The CDR3 region is CASLRQGALSNEQFF. Here the CDR3 DNA reads TGTGCCAGCCTACGACAGGGGGCCTTATCCAATGAGCAGTTCTTC.

In this sample, this clone turned up once. J is TRBJ2-7 and V is TRBV2; TRBD2 matches 9 bases. With V trimmed by 4 bases and J by 4 bases, 14 bases remained unmatched. The length of the CDR3 is 17 residues. Germline lookup yields CDR1 SNHLY and CDR2 FYNNEI. In nucleotides, the CDR3 is TGTGCCAGCAGTGGAAGGCACTTAGCGGGGGCCTATTACGAGCAGTACTTC. Protein: CASSGRHLAGAYYEQYF.

The V gene is TRBV29-1, the J gene TRBJ2-1; D is perhaps TRBD2 (5 bases). Germline V gene sequence: CDR1 SQVTM, CDR2 ANQGSEA. CDR3 length: 13 residues. The ends were cut back, 3 bases at V and 6 bases at J, with 12 bases in the middle. DNA for the CDR3: TGCAGCGTTGAGGGTCTAGCTTTCAATGAGCAGTTCTTC. The encoded protein is CSVEGLAFNEQFF.

The chain carries TRBV18 and TRBJ2-7; D ambiguous. The ends were cut back, 1 base at V and 6 bases at J, with 13 bases in the middle. The germline CDR1 and CDR2 sequences are KGHSH and LQKENI. The CDR3 totals 14 residues. CDR3 protein: CASSPLPPVGEQYF. The CDR3 coding sequence is TGTGCCAGCTCACCACTCCCTCCCGTCGGCGAGCAGTACTTC.

The CDR3 protein is CASSETGTAGNTIYF. The CDR3 DNA sequence: TGTGCCAGCAGCGAAACCGGGACAGCTGGAAACACCATATATTTT. The chain has TRBV27 and TRBJ1-3; TRBD1 aligns across 7 bases. Germline trimming cut 6 bases from V and 2 bases from J; bases unmatched to any gene: 7. Per the germline V gene, CDR1 is MNHEY and CDR2 is SMNVEV (reference sequence). The CDR3 covers 15 residues.

The chain uses TRBV2 and TRBJ2-7; 9 positions match TRBD1. CDR1 is SNHLY and CDR2 is FYNNEI in the germline V gene. This CDR3 has 14 amino acids. The J segment lost 6 bases and the V segment lost 5 bases, leaving 8 bases of the junction unmatched. The DNA for the CDR3 is TGTGCCAGCAGTCCACAGGGGGCGCATGCCGAGCAGTACTTC. Translating gives CASSPQGAHAEQYF.

The V call is TRBV7-6, the J call TRBJ1-3; the D gene is possibly TRBD1 (5 bases). Trimming left V 0 bases short and J 15 bases short, with 15 bases between. CDR3 length: 13 amino acids. The germline CDR1 and CDR2 sequences are SGHVS and FNYEAQ. CDR3: CASSLAPTAEEYF. CDR3 in DNA: TGTGCCAGCAGCTTAGCGCCGACAGCCGAGGAATATTTT.

This rearrangement joins TRBV11-3 to TRBJ2-2, with 8 nucleotides matching TRBD1. V shed 3 bases, J shed 6 bases, and the junction held 3 bases outside the gene matches. The CDR3 sequence is 14 residues long. Germline-derived CDR1 and CDR2 are SGHNT and YENEEA. The CDR3 DNA follows: TGTGCCAGCAGCTTGGCACAGGGGGCCGGGGAGCTGTTTTTT. Its translation is CASSLAQGAGELFF.

The rearrangement uses TRBV9 and TRBJ1-6; a weak D match, TRBD1 (5 bases). Germline V gene lookup returns CDR1 SGDLS and CDR2 YYNGEE. The CDR3 has 15 residues. The V gene lost 2 bases and the J gene lost 6 bases, with 12 bases spanning the gap. This CDR3 reads CASSVGPGLNSPLHF. CDR3 DNA: TGTGCCAGCAGCGTGGGGCCAGGGCTTAATTCACCCCTCCACTTT.

The V call is TRBV9, the J call TRBJ2-5; 11 nucleotides agree with TRBD2. From germline, CDR1 is SGDLS and CDR2 YYNGEE. The V and J ends lost 3 bases and 5 bases, in that order; junction bases with no gene match: 9. The CDR3 has 16 residues. The chain's CDR3 is CASSEPTSGSEETQYF. The CDR3 nucleotides are TGTGCCAGCAGCGAGCCCACTAGCGGGAGTGAGGAGACCCAGTACTTC.

This clone was seen a few times. This sequence joins TRBV21-1 and TRBJ2-4; the table assigns TRBD2, which was not confirmed against the DNA. TRBV21-1 is a pseudogene. CDR3 length: 14 residues. The chain's CDR3 is CASSKRNNYGIQYF. DNA for the CDR3: TGTGCCAGCAGCAAGAGGAATAACTACGGCATTCAGTACTTC.

The chain combines TRBV25-1 with TRBJ2-1; the match to TRBD2 covers 10 bases. There are 14 residues in the CDR3. Unmatched junction bases numbered 4, after V lost 8 bases and J lost 3 bases. Germline CDR1 reads MGHDK; CDR2 reads SYGVNS. CDR3: CASSLAGVYNEQFF. For the CDR3, the DNA is TGTGCCAGCTCGCTAGCGGGAGTCTACAATGAGCAGTTCTTC.

The count of this clone is one. V gene TRBV6-5 combines with J gene TRBJ1-1, with 11 bases identical to TRBD1. From germline, CDR1 is MNHEY and CDR2 SVGAGI. V was pared by 6 bases and J by 3 bases, with 3 bases of the junction left unmatched. This CDR3 comprises 14 residues. In DNA, the CDR3 is TGTGCCAGCAGCCCGGACAGGGGGCACACTGAAGCTTTCTTT. It translates to CASSPDRGHTEAFF.

The V gene is TRBV6-1, the J gene TRBJ1-1; TRBD1 aligns across 8 bases. The CDR3 is 14 amino acids. V trimming: 2 bases; J trimming: 10 bases; junction bases outside the gene matches: 9. Germline V lookup: CDR1 MNHNS, CDR2 SASEGT. The CDR3 bases are TGTGCCAGCAGTGAAATTAATGCCAGGGGGCCAGCTTTCTTT. This encodes CASSEINARGPAFF.

The genes are TRBV7-9 and TRBJ2-7; 8 bases agree with TRBD1. V lost 5 bases to trimming and J lost 2 bases; unmatched junction nucleotides: 11. The CDR3 is 16 amino acids. Germline-derived CDR1 and CDR2 are SEHNR and FQNEAQ (reference sequence). CDR3 region: CASSTPDRGSPYEQYF. The CDR3 nucleotides read TGTGCCAGCAGCACCCCAGACAGGGGCTCTCCCTACGAGCAGTACTTC.

The chain recombines TRBV11-2 with TRBJ1-2; 9 nucleotides align to TRBD1. V lost 1 base and J lost 2; bases outside the gene matches: 5. Germline loops: CDR1 SGHAT, CDR2 FQNNGV. This CDR3 spans 16 amino acids. CDR3 DNA: TGTGCCAGCAGCTTAGCCCCCGGGACAGGGAACTATGGCTACACCTTC. This sequence encodes CASSLAPGTGNYGYTF.

This clone was seen only once. V is TRBV7-9 and J is TRBJ2-7; TRBD2 matches 9 bases. V shed 1 base, J shed 6 bases, and the junction held 7 bases outside the gene matches. The CDR3 runs to 15 residues. Germline lookup yields CDR1 SEHNR and CDR2 FQNEAQ (reference sequence). The CDR3 reads CASSLGSGGPVEQYF. CDR3 sequence (DNA): TGTGCCAGCAGCTTAGGGAGCGGGGGGCCAGTCGAGCAGTACTTC.

The rearrangement links TRBV9 to TRBJ2-6; D gene ambiguous. The CDR3 length is 16 residues. Germline V CDR1 and CDR2: SGDLS, YYNGEE. The V end was cut by 0 bases, the J end by 0 bases, with 7 bases between. The CDR3 loop is CASSVGAASGANVLTF. The DNA of the CDR3 is TGTGCCAGCAGCGTAGGGGCTGCCTCTGGGGCCAACGTCCTGACTTTC.